This TCR beta chain was sequenced for a study of CD8+ T cells in alopecia areata. The wider study: Tofacitinib therapy took 6 to 18 months; 6 months off drug came after.

Researchers took lesional scalp punch biopsies and peripheral blood from people who were alopecia areata patients. General study results and limits: Although TCR sharing was seen in mice, sharing across patients was less clear, possibly for HLA-related reasons.

On this clone: Its antigen remains unknown.

Germline lookup yields CDR1 SEHNR and CDR2 FQNEAQ (reference sequence). This CDR3 has 13 residues. V gave up 5 bases and J gave up 8 bases; unmatched junction bases: 7. Reverse transcription of extracted RNA yielded cDNA, which provided the sequencing template. TCRdb's copy holds only in-frame clones and misses some; the assay was immunoSEQ multiplex PCR. The sample holds 65,000 to 75,000 clones, roughly 44% seen once. The sequence derives from a human donor with alopecia areata. Sample: CD8+ T cells sorted from blood, taken at week 0. This chain connects TRBV7-9 to TRBJ1-2; 8 bases line up with TRBD1. In DNA, the CDR3 is TGTGCCAGCAGCCCGGACAGGGCTTGGGGCTACACCTTC. Its translation is CASSPDRAWGYTF.